This TCR beta chain comes out of a study of T cell repertoires in cytomegalovirus infection. At the level of the study: From public TCR beta signatures came an indication of both CMV infection and matching HLA type.

Study results and caveats: Cumulative frequency (of public TCR beta family members) identified carriers of CMV plus the relevant HLA. The response measured ex vivo was dominated by TCR beta clonotypes (HLA-C-restricted and CMV-specific).

V dropped 4 bases and J dropped 10 bases, with 13 bases sitting between them. Germline V gene lookup returns CDR1 SQVTM and CDR2 ANQGSEA. This CDR3 has 11 amino acids. In TCRdb, the reads were re-called with MiXCR into one record per CDR3 protein. The top ten clones hold 1.5% to 2% of a sample with 200,000 to 300,000 distinct CDR3 sequences, 9% to 15% of them seen once. As for this clonotype: Its antigen is not known.

The sequencing sample was made of PBMCs. The TCR originated in a human donor in good health (CMV status not recorded). Some clones in this sample may be carry-over from other donors' samples. The V gene is TRBV29-1, the J gene TRBJ1-1, with D perhaps TRBD1 (6 bases). CDR3: CSVVGASGAFF. The CDR3 DNA reads TGCAGCGTTGTGGGGGCGTCAGGAGCTTTCTTT.